The T cell receptor (beta chain) described here comes from a study of T cells after yellow fever vaccination. Study details: SMART-Seq v4 Ultra Low Input prepared libraries from low-cell fractions. General study results and limits: Researchers report a weaker secondary response that nonetheless peaked faster, day 5 versus 15.

V lost 2 bases and J 5 bases, leaving 15 bases between the germline ends. CDR1 and CDR2 from the germline V gene are KGHSH and LQKENI. The CDR3 sequence is 15 residues long. A 5'RACE template-switching step, the method used to make TCR cDNA, added a universal primer site and UMIs. TCRdb analysed the 5' RACE reads with MiXCR anew, one entry per CDR3 protein. The sample consists of approximately 250,000 distinct CDR3 sequences, about 5.2% of them appearing once. This clonotype was seen a handful of times. The antigen remains unidentified. The genes are TRBV18 and TRBJ2-5; no clear D gene. This sequence originates from a man aged 18 to 29 who received the YFV17D yellow fever vaccine. The input for sequencing was CD4+ T cells sorted from PBMCs, taken on the day of the yellow fever booster vaccination. Written as DNA, the CDR3 is TGTGCCAGCTCACCAAGGTACAAGACGGGTGAGACCCAGTACTTC. The encoded protein is CASSPRYKTGETQYF.